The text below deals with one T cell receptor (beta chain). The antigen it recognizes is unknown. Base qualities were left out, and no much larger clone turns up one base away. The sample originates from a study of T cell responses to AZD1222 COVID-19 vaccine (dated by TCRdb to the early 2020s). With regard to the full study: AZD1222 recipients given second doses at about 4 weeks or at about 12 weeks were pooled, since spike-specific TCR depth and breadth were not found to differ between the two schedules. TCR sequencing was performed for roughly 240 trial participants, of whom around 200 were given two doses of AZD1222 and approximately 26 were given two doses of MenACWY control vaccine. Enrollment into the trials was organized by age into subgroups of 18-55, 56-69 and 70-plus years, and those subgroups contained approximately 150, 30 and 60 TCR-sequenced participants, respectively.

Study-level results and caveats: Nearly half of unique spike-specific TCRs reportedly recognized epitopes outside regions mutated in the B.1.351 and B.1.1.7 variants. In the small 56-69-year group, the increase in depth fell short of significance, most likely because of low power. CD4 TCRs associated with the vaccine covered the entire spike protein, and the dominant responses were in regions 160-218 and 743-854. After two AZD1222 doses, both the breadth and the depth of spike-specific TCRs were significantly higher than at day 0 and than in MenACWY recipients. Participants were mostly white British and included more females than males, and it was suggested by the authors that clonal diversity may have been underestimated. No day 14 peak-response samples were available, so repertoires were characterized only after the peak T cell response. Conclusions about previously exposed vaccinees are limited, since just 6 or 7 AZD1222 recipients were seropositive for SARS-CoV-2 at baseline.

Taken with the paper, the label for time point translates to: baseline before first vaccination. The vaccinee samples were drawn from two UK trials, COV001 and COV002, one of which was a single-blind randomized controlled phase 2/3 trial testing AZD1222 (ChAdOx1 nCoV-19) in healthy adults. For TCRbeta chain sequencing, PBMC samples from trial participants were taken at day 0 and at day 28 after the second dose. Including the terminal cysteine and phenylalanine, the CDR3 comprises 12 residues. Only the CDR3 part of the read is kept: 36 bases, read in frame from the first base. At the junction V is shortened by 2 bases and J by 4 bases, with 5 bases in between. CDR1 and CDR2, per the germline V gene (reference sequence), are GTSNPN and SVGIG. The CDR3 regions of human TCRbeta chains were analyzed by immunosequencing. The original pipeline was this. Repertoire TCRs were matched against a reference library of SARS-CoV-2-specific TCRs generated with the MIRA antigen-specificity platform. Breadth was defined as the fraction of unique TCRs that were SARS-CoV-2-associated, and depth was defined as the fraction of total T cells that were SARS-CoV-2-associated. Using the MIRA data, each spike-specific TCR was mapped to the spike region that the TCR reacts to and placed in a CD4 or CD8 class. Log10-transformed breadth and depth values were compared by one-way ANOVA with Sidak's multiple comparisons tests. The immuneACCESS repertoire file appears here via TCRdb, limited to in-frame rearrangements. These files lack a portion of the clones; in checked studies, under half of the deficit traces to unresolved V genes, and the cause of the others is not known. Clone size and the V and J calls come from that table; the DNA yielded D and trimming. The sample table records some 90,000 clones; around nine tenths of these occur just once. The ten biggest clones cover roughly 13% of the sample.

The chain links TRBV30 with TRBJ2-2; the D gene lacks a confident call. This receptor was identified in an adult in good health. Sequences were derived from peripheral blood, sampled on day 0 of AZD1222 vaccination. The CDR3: CAWSRVTGELFF. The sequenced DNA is TGTGCCTGGAGTAGAGTCACCGGGGAGCTGTTTTTT. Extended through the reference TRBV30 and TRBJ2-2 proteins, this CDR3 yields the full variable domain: SQTIHQWPATLVQPVGSPLSLECTVEGTSNPNLYWYRQAAGRGLQLLFYSVGIGQISSEVPQNLSASRPQDRQFILSSKKLLLSDSGFYLCAWSRVTGELFFGEGSRLTVL.